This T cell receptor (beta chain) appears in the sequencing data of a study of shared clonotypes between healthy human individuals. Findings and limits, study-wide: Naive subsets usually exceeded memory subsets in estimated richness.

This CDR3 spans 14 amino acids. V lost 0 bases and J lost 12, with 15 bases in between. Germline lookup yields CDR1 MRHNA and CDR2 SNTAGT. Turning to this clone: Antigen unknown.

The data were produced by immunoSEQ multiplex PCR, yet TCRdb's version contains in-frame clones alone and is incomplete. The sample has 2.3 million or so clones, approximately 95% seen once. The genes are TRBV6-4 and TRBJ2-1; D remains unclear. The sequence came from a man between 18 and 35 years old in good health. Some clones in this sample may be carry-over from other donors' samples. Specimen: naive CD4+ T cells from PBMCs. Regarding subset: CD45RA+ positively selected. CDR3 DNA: TGTGCCAGCAGTGACTCACCCGGCCTTTCGCGGCAGTTCTTC. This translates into CASSDSPGLSRQFF.